This T cell receptor beta chain is drawn from a study of CD8+CD57+ T cells in acquired aplastic anemia. Template material for TCR beta VDJ and CDR3 profiling consisted of genomic DNA. TCRdb passed the reads through MiXCR, listing each CDR3 protein once. The sample includes roughly 150,000 distinct CDR3 sequences, roughly 48% seen only once; the top ten take less than 3%. Germline CDR1 and CDR2: SGHAT and FQDESV (reference sequence). Trimming shortened V by 6 bases and J by 9 bases, and 21 bases separated the two germline ends. This CDR3 is built from 16 residues. By flow cytometry, patients selected for sequencing had shown an expansion of CD8+CD57+ cells.

Input material: sorted CD4+, CD8+, or CD8+CD57+ T cells (not recorded which) from PBMCs. The rearrangement joins TRBV11-1 to TRBJ1-6; D perhaps matches TRBD1 (5 bases). The clonotype originates from a human donor with aplastic anemia. The CDR3 DNA reads TGTGCCAGCAGTACCGGGGGGATGGGTGTGCGTTCACCCCTCCACTTT. It yields the protein CASSTGGMGVRSPLHF.